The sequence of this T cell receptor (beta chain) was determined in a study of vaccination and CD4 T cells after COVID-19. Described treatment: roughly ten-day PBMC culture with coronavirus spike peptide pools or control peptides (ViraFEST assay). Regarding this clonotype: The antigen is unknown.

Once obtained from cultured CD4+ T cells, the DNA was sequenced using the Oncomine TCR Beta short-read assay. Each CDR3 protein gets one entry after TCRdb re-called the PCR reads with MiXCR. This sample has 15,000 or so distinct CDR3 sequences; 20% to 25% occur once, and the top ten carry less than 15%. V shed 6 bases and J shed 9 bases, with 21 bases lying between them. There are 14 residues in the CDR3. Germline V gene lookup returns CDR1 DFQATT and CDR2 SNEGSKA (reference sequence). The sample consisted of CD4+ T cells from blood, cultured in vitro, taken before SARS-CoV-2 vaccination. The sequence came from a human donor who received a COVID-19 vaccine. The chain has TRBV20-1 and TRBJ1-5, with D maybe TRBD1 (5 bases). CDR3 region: CSAKGLGGSGPQHF. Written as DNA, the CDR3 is TGCAGTGCCAAGGGGTTGGGAGGGAGTGGGCCCCAGCATTTT.